The 5 T cell receptor beta chains given below trace back to one sample, sequenced in a study of shared clonotypes between healthy human individuals. Here immunoSEQ multiplex PCR was the method, and the copy in TCRdb shows in-frame clones only, minus some. The table shows 2.3 million or so clones, with more than 80% occurring only once. Sequencing input: naive CD4+ T cells from PBMCs. Subset of the sample: CD45RA+ positively selected. Receptors originate from a man aged 18 to 30 in good health. Some clones in this sample may be carry-over from other donors' samples.

As concerns this clone: The same CDR3 is also encoded by other DNA sequences in this sample. V and J are TRBV6-5 and TRBJ2-7; no reliable D call. This CDR3 is 12 amino acids long. Germline CDR1 is MNHEY and CDR2 is SVGAGI. Trimming shortened V by 4 bases and J by 4 bases, and 8 bases separated the two germline ends. CDR3 DNA sequence: TGTGCCAGCAGTTCAGGCCCTTACGAGCAGTACTTC. It translates to CASSSGPYEQYF.

The gene calls are TRBV13 and TRBJ1-1; tentative D call: TRBD1 (5 bases). Per germline, CDR1 PRHDT and CDR2 FYEKMQ (reference sequence). The CDR3 is made up of 15 amino acids. The V and J ends lost 3 bases and 2 bases respectively, with 13 bases between them. The DNA of the CDR3 is TGTGCCAGCAGCTTTGAGGGAGGGGTCAACACTGAAGCTTTCTTT. Amino acids: CASSFEGGVNTEAFF.

The chain recombines TRBV13 with TRBJ2-7; possibly TRBD2 for D (6 bases). Deletions cut 5 bases from V and 2 bases from J, with 16 bases between. This CDR3 has 15 amino acids. Germline-derived CDR1 and CDR2 are PRHDT and FYEKMQ (reference sequence). The CDR3 DNA reads TGTGCCAGCAGCAAAACCCTCGGGACTCCCTACGAGCAGTACTTC. Translating it yields CASSKTLGTPYEQYF. The full variable domain, in which reference TRBV13 and TRBJ2-7 provide the parts outside the CDR3, is AAGVIQSPRHLIKEKRETATLKCYPIPRHDTVYWYQQGPGQDPQFLISFYEKMQSDKGSIPDRFSAQQFSDYHSELNMSSLELGDSALYFCASSKTLGTPYEQYFGPGTRLTVT.

The J gene is TRBJ1-5, the V gene TRBV21-1; the tabulated D call, TRBD1, remains unverified against the DNA. TRBV21-1 is recorded as a pseudogene. CDR3 size: 15 residues. The CDR3 bases are TGTGCCAGCCCGGACAGGTCTAGGAGCAATCAGCCCCAGCATTTT. It yields the protein CASPDRSRSNQPQHF.

The chain carries TRBV5-1 and TRBJ2-5; 11 nucleotides agree with TRBD2. CDR1 is SGHRS, CDR2 YFSETQ, per germline. V was clipped by 0 bases and J by 5 bases; unmatched bases: 6. This CDR3 contains 16 residues. The CDR3 protein is CASSLALAGGSETQYF. The CDR3 coding sequence is TGCGCCAGCAGCTTGGCGTTAGCGGGAGGGTCTGAGACCCAGTACTTC.